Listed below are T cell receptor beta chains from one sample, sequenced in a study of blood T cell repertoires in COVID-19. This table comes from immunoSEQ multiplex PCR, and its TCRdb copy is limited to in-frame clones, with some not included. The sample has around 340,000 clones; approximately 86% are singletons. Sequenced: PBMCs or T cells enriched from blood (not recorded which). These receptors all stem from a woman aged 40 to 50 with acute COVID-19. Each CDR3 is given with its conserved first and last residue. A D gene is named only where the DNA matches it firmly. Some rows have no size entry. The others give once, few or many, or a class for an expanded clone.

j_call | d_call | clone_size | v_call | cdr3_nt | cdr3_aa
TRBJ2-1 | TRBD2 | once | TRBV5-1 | TGCGCCAGCAGCATCTCGGGACTAGCAGACTCCTACAATGAGCAGTTCTTC | CASSISGLADSYNEQFF
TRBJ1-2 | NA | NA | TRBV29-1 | TGCAGCGTTACCGGGACAAACAGATATGGCTACACCTTC | CSVTGTNRYGYTF
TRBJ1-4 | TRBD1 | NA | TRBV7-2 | TGTGCCAGCAGCTCCACGGGACAGGATTGGGAAAAACTGTTTTTT | CASSSTGQDWEKLFF
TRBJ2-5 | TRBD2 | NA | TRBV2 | TGTGCCAGCTATGGAGCGGGGGTTTTCTTGGAGACCCAGTACTTC | CASYGAGVFLETQYF
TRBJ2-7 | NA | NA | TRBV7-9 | TGTGCCAGCAGCCCACCAGGGTACGAGCAGTACTTC | CASSPPGYEQYF
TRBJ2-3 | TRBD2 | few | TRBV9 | TGTGCCAGCAGCGCCAAGACTAGCGACAGCACAGATACGCAGTATTTT | CASSAKTSDSTDTQYF
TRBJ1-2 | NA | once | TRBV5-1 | TGCGCCAGCAGCTTGGGGGAGGCTAACTATGGCTACACCTTC | CASSLGEANYGYTF
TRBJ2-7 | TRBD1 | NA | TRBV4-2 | TGTGCCAGCAGCCAAACGGGACAGATAAACTCCTACGAGCAGTACTTC | CASSQTGQINSYEQYF
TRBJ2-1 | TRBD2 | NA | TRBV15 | TGTGCCACCAGCAGGGGGACTAGCTCCTACAATGAGCAGTTCTTC | CATSRGTSSYNEQFF
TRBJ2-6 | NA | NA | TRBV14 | TGTGCCAGCGGTCAGTACTCTGGGGCCAACGTCCTGACTTTC | CASGQYSGANVLTF
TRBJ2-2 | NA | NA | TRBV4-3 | TGCGCCAGCAGCCAAGAAGGGCCCGGAACAGGTACCGGGGAGCTGTTTTTT | CASSQEGPGTGTGELFF
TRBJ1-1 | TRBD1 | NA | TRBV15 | TGTGCCACCAGCGGACAGGGGGCGCGGACTGAAGCTTTCTTT | CATSGQGARTEAFF
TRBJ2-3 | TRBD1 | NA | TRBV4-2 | TGTGCCAGCAGCCAAGATTTGGACAGGGGCCTTACGCAGTATTTT | CASSQDLDRGLTQYF
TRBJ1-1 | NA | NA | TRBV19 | TGTGCCAGTAGTATTACGCAGGGGAACACTGAAGCTTTCTTT | CASSITQGNTEAFF
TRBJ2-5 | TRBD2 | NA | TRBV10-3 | TGTGCCATCAGTGAGTCTTCTAGCGGGAGGGAAGTTAAGACCCAGTACTTC | CAISESSSGREVKTQYF
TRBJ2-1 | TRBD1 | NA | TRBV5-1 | TGCGCCAGCAGCCTAACGGGACAGAACTACAATGAGCAGTTCTTC | CASSLTGQNYNEQFF
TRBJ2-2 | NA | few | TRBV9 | TGTGCCAGCAGACGACAGGAAGCCACCGGGGAGCTGTTTTTT | CASRRQEATGELFF
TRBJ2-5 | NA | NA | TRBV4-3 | TGCGCCAGCAGCCGGGACTGGCAAGAGACCCAGTACTTC | CASSRDWQETQYF
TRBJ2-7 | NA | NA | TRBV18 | TGTGCCAGCAGCCCCATAACTAATTACGAGCAGTACTTC | CASSPITNYEQYF
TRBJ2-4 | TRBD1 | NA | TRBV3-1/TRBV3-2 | TGTGCCAGCAGCCAAGACCCGACAGGGGGCGTTGCCAAAAACATTCAGTACTTC | CASSQDPTGGVAKNIQYF
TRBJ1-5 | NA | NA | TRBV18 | TGTGCCAGCTCACCAGGGGCGGAAAATCAGCCCCAGCATTTT | CASSPGAENQPQHF
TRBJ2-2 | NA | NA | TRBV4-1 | TGCGCCAGCAGCCAGCACAGGGCGAACACCGGGGAGCTGTTTTTT | CASSQHRANTGELFF
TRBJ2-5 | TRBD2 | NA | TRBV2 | TGTGCCAGCAGTCGAGGGAGGGCCCAAGAGACCCAGTACTTC | CASSRGRAQETQYF
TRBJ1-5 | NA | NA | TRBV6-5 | TGTGCCAGCAGCTCCCGGGAGACCGATTCTCAGCCCCAGCATTTT | CASSSRETDSQPQHF
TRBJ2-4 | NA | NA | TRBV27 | TGTGCCAGCCACCCATTTGGGGCTGGGGCGGACATTCAGTACTTC | CASHPFGAGADIQYF
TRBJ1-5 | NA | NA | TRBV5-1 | TGCGCCAGCTCACCGGGACACGACAATCAGCCCCAGCATTTT | CASSPGHDNQPQHF
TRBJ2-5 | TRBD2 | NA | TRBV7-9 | TGTGCCGGAGGGCAGCGGGGGGCGACGGAGACCCAGTACTTC | CAGGQRGATETQYF
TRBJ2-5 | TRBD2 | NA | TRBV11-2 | TGTGCCAGCAGCCCGGGACTAAAAGAGACCCAGTACTTC | CASSPGLKETQYF
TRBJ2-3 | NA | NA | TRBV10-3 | TGTGCCATCAGTGAAACCAGCGCCAAGCATACGCAGTATTTT | CAISETSAKHTQYF
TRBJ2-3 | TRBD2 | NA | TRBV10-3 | TGTGCCATCAGCCCGACTAGCGGCACCGATACGCAGTATTTT | CAISPTSGTDTQYF
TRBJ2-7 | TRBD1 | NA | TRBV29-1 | TGCAGCGTACAAGACAGGGCTTACGAGCAGTACTTC | CSVQDRAYEQYF
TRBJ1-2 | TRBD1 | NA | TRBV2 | TGTGCCAGCAGCGAGTCCCCGACAGGGCAGGGCTACACCTTC | CASSESPTGQGYTF
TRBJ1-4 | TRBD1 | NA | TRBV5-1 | TGCGCCAGCAGCTTGGGACAGGGGGCGCAGGAAAAACTGTTTTTT | CASSLGQGAQEKLFF
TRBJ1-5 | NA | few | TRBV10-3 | TGTGCCATCAGTCCAAGCAATCAGCCCCAGCATTTT | CAISPSNQPQHF
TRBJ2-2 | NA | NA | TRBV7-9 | TGTGCCAGCAGCTTAAGAGGGAGGTCGAACGGGGAGCTGTTTTTT | CASSLRGRSNGELFF
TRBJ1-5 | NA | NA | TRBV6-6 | TGTGCCAGCAGGGGGGGAGGTCAGCCCCAGCATTTT | CASRGGGQPQHF
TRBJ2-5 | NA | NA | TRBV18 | TGTGCCAGCTCACCCCGACAGACCCAAGAGACCCAGTACTTC | CASSPRQTQETQYF
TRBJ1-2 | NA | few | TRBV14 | TGTGCCAGCAGCCAAGTTCGGGACATAAGAGGCTACACCTTC | CASSQVRDIRGYTF
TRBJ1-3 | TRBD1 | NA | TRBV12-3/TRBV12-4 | TGTGCCAGCAGTTGGCTACAGGGGAACACCATATATTTT | CASSWLQGNTIYF
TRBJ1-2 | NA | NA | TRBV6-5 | TGTGCCAGCAGTTACTCGAAAGGGGGTGGCTATGGCTACACCTTC | CASSYSKGGGYGYTF
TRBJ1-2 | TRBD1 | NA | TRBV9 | TGTGCCAGCAGCGTAGACGGGACAGGGGGGAGGTATGGCTACACCTTC | CASSVDGTGGRYGYTF
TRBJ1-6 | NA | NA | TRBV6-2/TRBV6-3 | TGTGCCAGCAGTTACGACCCAACCGGGAGAAACAGCTATAATTCACCCCTCCACTTT | CASSYDPTGRNSYNSPLHF
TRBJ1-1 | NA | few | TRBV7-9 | TGTGCCAGCAGCTTAGTGGGGAGAAGTGAAGCTTTCTTT | CASSLVGRSEAFF
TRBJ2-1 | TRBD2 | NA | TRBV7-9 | TGTGCCAGCAGCTTAGCTAGCGGGAGTGTCAATGAGCAGTTCTTC | CASSLASGSVNEQFF
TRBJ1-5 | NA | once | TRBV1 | TGCACCAGCAGCCACTTCAGGGACAGGGATAATCAGCCCCAGCATTTT | CTSSHFRDRDNQPQHF
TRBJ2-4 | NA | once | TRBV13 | TGTGCCAGCAGCAGATCCGCCAAATCTCAGGGGCTATCCAAAAACATTCAGTACTTC | CASSRSAKSQGLSKNIQYF
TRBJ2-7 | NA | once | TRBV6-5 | TGTGCCAGCAGTTACGGAAGGGGTCGATACGAGCAGTACTTC | CASSYGRGRYEQYF
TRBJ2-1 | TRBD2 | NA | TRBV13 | TGTGCCAGCAGCTTGACGGGTGGGAGGGGAAAGCAGTTCTTC | CASSLTGGRGKQFF
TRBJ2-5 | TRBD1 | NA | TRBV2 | TGTGCCAGCAGTCAGGACAGGGCGGAGACCCAGTACTTC | CASSQDRAETQYF
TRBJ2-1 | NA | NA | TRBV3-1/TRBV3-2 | TGTGCCAGCAGCCAAGGCCGGGAGATGGTTGAGCAGTTCTTC | CASSQGREMVEQFF
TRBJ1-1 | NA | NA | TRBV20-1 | TGCAGTGCTAGACAACAGCCTCAAGCTTTCTTT | CSARQQPQAFF